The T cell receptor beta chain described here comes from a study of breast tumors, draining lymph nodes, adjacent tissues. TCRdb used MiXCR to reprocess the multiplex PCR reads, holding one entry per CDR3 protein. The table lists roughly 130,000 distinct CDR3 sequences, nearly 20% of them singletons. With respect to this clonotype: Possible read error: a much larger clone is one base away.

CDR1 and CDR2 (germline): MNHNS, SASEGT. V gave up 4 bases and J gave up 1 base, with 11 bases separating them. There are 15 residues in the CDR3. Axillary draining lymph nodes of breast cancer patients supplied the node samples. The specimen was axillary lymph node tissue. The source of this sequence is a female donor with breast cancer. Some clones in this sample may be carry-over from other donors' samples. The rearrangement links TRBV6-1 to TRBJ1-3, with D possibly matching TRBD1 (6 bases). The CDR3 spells CASSVNRASGNTIYF. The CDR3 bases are TGTGCCAGCAGTGTCAACAGGGCTTCTGGAAACACCATATATTTT.